The clone carrying this T cell receptor beta chain was recorded only once. Data came from immunoSEQ multiplex PCR; TCRdb stores just in-frame clones and leaves some out. Found here are tens of thousands of clones, approximately 89% of them singletons; the top ten hold roughly 12%. This CDR3 comprises 17 residues. The germline V gene has CDR1 SGHNT and CDR2 YYREEE (reference sequence). V trimming: 4 bases; J trimming: 4 bases; junction bases outside the gene matches: 13. This entry is derived from a study of multiple sclerosis patients with progressive multifocal leukoencephalopathy. Time point indicated: time of PML onset. Between about 15 and 56 months of natalizumab therapy passed before PML developed in these natalizumab-treated patients. T3 refers to blood collected at the onset of PML.

The sequence derives from a woman younger than 45 with progressive multifocal leukoencephalopathy. The gene calls are TRBV5-4 and TRBJ2-3; 9 bases map to TRBD2. Sequencing was performed on PBMCs, taken from a patient treated with natalizumab. The CDR3: CASSQRGLASGADTQYF. CDR3 DNA sequence: TGTGCCAGCAGCCAGCGGGGACTAGCTAGCGGAGCAGATACGCAGTATTTT.